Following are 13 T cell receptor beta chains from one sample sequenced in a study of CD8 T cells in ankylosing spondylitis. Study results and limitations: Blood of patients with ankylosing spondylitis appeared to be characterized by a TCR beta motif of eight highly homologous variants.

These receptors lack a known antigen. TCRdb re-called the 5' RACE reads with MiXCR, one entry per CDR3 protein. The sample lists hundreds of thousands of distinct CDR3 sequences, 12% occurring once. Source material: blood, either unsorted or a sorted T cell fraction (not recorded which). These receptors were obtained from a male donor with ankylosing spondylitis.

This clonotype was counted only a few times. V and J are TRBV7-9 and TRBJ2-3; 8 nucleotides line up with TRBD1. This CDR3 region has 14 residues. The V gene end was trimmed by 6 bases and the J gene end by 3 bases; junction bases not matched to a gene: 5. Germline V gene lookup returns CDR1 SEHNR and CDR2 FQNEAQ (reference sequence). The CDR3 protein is CASSQQGGTDTQYF. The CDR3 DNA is TGTGCCAGCAGTCAACAGGGGGGAACAGATACGCAGTATTTT.

The CDR3 DNA sequence: TGTGCCAGCAGGAAACAGGGGTTCGGCTCTGGGGCCAACGTCCTGACTTTC. Translated, it gives CASRKQGFGSGANVLTF. The chain carries TRBV12-3 or TRBV12-4 and TRBJ2-6, with 7 bases that match TRBD1. J was trimmed by 0 bases and V by 6 bases; bases with no gene match: 8. There are 17 residues in the CDR3.

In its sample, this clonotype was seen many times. The CDR3 here is CSGRQGEETQYF. The CDR3 coding sequence is TGCAGCGGACGACAGGGGGAAGAGACCCAGTACTTC. This chain connects TRBV29-1 to TRBJ2-5; 9 positions agree with TRBD1. Germline CDR1 and CDR2: SQVTM and ANQGSEA. Losses at the gene ends were 7 bases for V and 3 bases for J; bases not matched to a gene: 3. CDR3 length: 12 residues.

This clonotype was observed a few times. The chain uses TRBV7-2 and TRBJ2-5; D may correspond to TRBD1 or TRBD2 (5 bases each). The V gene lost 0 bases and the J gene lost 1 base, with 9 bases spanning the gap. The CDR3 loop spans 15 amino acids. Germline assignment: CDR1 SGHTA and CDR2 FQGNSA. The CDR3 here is CASSLAWGSQETQYF. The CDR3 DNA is TGTGCCAGCAGCTTAGCGTGGGGGTCCCAAGAGACCCAGTACTTC.

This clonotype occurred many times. DNA for the CDR3: TGTGCCAGCAGCTTAGGGGACCGGGACAGGGTGGGTGAGCAGTTCTTC. It is translated as CASSLGDRDRVGEQFF. This chain joins TRBV7-2 and TRBJ2-1; 9 nucleotides agree with TRBD1. The junction had 10 bases not matched to a gene; V was cut back by 1 base and J by 9 bases. This CDR3 spans 16 amino acids. Looked up from germline, CDR1 is SGHTA and CDR2 is FQGNSA.

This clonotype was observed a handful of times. The CDR3 loop is CASSRGGSSSYEQYF. In DNA form, the CDR3 reads TGTGCCAGCAGTAGGGGAGGCTCGAGCTCCTACGAGCAGTACTTC. The V call is TRBV6-2 or TRBV6-3, the J call TRBJ2-7; D is perhaps TRBD2 (6 bases). Germline CDR1 reads MNHEY; CDR2 reads SVGEGT. The V gene lost 5 bases and the J gene lost 0 bases, with 14 bases spanning the gap. The CDR3 runs to 15 residues.

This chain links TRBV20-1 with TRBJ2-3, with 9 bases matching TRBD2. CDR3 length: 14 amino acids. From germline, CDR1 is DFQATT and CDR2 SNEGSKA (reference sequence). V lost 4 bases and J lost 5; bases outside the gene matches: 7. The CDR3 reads CSATPGLAVDTQYF. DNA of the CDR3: TGCAGTGCTACACCGGGACTAGCTGTAGATACGCAGTATTTT.

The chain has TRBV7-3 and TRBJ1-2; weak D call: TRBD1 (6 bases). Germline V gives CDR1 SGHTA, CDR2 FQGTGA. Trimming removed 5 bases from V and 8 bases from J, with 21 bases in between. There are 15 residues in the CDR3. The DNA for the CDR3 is TGTGCCAGCAGCCCTCATCTCGGACACCAGGGGGGCTACACCTTC. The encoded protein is CASSPHLGHQGGYTF.

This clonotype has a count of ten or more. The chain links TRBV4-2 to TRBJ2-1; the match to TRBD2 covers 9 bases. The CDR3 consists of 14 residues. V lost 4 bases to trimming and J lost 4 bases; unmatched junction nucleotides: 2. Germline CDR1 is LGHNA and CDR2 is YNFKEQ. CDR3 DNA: TGTGCCAGCAGCCTAGCGGGGGATTACAATGAGCAGTTCTTC. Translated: CASSLAGDYNEQFF.

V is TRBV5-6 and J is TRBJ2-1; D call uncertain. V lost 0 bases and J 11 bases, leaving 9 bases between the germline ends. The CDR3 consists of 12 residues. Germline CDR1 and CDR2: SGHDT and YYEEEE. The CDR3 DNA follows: TGTGCCAGCAGCTTGGGTGTGGACCAGCAGTTCTTC. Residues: CASSLGVDQQFF. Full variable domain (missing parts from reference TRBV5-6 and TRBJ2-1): DAGVTQSPTHLIKTRGQQVTLRCSPKSGHDTVSWYQQALGQGPQFIFQYYEEEERQRGNFPDRFSGHQFPNYSSELNVNALLLGDSALYLCASSLGVDQQFFGPGTRLTVL.

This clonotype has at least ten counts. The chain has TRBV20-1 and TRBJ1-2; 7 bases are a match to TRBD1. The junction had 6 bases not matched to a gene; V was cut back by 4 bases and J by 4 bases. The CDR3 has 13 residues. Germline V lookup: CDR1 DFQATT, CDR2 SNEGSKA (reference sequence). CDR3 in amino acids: CSATSGTVYGYTF. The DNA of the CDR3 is TGCAGTGCTACCTCCGGGACAGTCTATGGCTACACCTTC.

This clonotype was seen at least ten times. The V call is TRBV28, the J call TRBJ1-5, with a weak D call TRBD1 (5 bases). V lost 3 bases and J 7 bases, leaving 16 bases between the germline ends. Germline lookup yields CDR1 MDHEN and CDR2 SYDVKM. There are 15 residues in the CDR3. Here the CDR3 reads CASSFASGIGQPQHF. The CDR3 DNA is TGTGCCAGCAGTTTTGCCTCAGGGATCGGGCAGCCCCAGCATTTT.

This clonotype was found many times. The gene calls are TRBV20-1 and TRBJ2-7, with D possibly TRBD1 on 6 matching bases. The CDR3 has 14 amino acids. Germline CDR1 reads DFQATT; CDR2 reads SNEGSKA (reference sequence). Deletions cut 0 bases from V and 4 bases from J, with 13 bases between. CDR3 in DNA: TGCAGTGCTAGAGATCCGAGACAGGATTACGAGCAGTACTTC. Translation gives CSARDPRQDYEQYF.